What follows are 30 T cell receptor beta chains derived from one specimen sequenced in a study of T cell responses to AZD1222 COVID-19 vaccine. Profiling relied on immunoSEQ multiplex PCR, and the TCRdb table lists in-frame clones only, not all of them. The table lists about 79,000 clones, under 95% of them singletons. This specimen consisted of peripheral blood, obtained on day 0 of MenACWY control vaccination. These receptor sequences come from an adult in good health.

The J gene is TRBJ1-3, the V gene TRBV6-4; D is uncertain. The germline V gene has CDR1 MRHNA and CDR2 SNTAGT. Trimming left V 5 bases short and J 6 bases short, with 17 bases between. CDR3 length equals 15 residues. DNA for the CDR3: TGTGCCAGCAGTAACATCGGGGTACCTCCAAACACCATATATTTT. Translating gives CASSNIGVPPNTIYF.

The gene calls are TRBV9 and TRBJ2-7; 7 bases are a match to TRBD2. Looked up from germline, CDR1 is SGDLS and CDR2 is YYNGEE. This CDR3 has 13 amino acids. J was trimmed by 6 bases and V by 4 bases; bases with no gene match: 7. The DNA of the CDR3 is TGTGCCAGCAGCCCCGGGGGGAGGTTCGAGCAGTACTTC. Translating gives CASSPGGRFEQYF.

The chain links TRBV7-9 to TRBJ2-2, with 7 bases matching TRBD2. Germline V gives CDR1 SEHNR, CDR2 FQNEAQ (reference sequence). V lost 5 bases to trimming and J lost 2 bases; unmatched junction nucleotides: 5. The CDR3 is 15 residues long. The CDR3 protein is CASSPGLVNTGELFF. The CDR3 DNA sequence: TGTGCCAGCAGCCCCGGACTAGTAAACACCGGGGAGCTGTTTTTT.

The gene calls are TRBV6-2 or TRBV6-3 and TRBJ2-3, with unresolved D. The CDR3 length is 13 residues. Trimming shortened V by 4 bases and J by 2 bases, and 7 bases separated the two germline ends. The germline V gene encodes CDR1 MNHEY and CDR2 SVGEGT. CDR3 region: CASSSGLTDTQYF. CDR3 bases: TGTGCCAGCAGTTCAGGCCTCACAGATACGCAGTATTTT.

The chain joins TRBV7-9 to TRBJ2-5, with 7 bases lining up with TRBD2. The CDR3 has 15 amino acids. Germline V gene sequence: CDR1 SEHNR, CDR2 FQNEAQ (reference sequence). Germline trimming cut 4 bases from V and 5 bases from J; bases unmatched to any gene: 10. The CDR3 region is CASSWGGKGNETQYF. In nucleotides, the CDR3 is TGTGCCAGCAGCTGGGGGGGAAAAGGGAACGAGACCCAGTACTTC.

The chain is built from TRBV9 and TRBJ2-3; D gene ambiguous. CDR3 length: 15 amino acids. The germline gives CDR1 SGDLS, CDR2 YYNGEE. Trimming stripped 4 bases from V and 1 base from J, with 13 bases between. CDR3 nucleotides: TGTGCCAGCAGCTCGCTAGGAGTCGGCACAGATACGCAGTATTTT. It codes for CASSSLGVGTDTQYF.

This clone was detected only a few times. The V call is TRBV6-1, the J call TRBJ1-4; D possibly corresponds to TRBD1 (6 bases). CDR1 MNHNS and CDR2 SASEGT come from the germline V gene. Trimming took off 1 base at V and 3 bases at J, with 6 bases between the two ends. This CDR3 is built from 14 residues. CDR3 loop: CASSEGTANEKLFF. In DNA, the CDR3 is TGTGCCAGCAGTGAAGGGACAGCTAATGAAAAACTGTTTTTT.

The chain combines TRBV7-9 with TRBJ2-7; D gene uncertain. The V end was cut by 4 bases, the J end by 5 bases, with 12 bases between. The germline V gene encodes CDR1 SEHNR and CDR2 FQNEAQ (reference sequence). The CDR3 has 13 residues. CDR3 sequence: CASSSSSAHEQYF. The CDR3 DNA sequence: TGTGCCAGCAGCTCCTCCAGTGCCCACGAGCAGTACTTC.

The chain has TRBV30 and TRBJ1-5; 7 nucleotides line up with TRBD1. The CDR3 totals 15 residues. Losses at the gene ends were 0 bases for V and 3 bases for J; bases not matched to a gene: 5. CDR1 and CDR2 (germline): GTSNPN, SVGIG (reference sequence). The CDR3 region is CAWSVTGKDNQPQHF. CDR3 nucleotides: TGTGCCTGGAGTGTGACAGGGAAAGACAATCAGCCCCAGCATTTT.

J is TRBJ2-7 and V is TRBV5-1; maybe TRBD2 (6 bases). The ends were cut back, 3 bases at V and 3 bases at J, with 16 bases in the middle. Per the germline V gene, CDR1 is SGHRS and CDR2 is YFSETQ. This CDR3 is 15 amino acids long. The CDR3 DNA sequence: TGCGCCAGCAGCTCCCCGGGACTGGGGTTCTACGAGCAGTACTTC. This gives the protein CASSSPGLGFYEQYF.

J is TRBJ2-1 and V is TRBV7-9; TRBD1 might be the D (5 bases). The CDR3 spans 15 residues. In germline, CDR1 is SEHNR, CDR2 FQNEAQ (reference sequence). The V gene lost 5 bases and the J gene lost 4 bases, with 15 bases spanning the gap. CDR3 sequence: CASSARSPGYNEQFF. The CDR3 DNA is TGTGCCAGCAGCGCACGATCCCCAGGGTACAATGAGCAGTTCTTC.

CDR3 in DNA: TGTGCCAGCAGCCCCGGACAGGAACATAATTCACCCCTCCACTTT. Its protein is CASSPGQEHNSPLHF. This rearrangement joins TRBV3-1 (or the pseudogene TRBV3-2) to TRBJ1-6; 7 bases are a match to TRBD1. The V segment lost 4 bases and the J segment 5 bases; nucleotides outside the gene matches: 5. CDR1 is LGHDT and CDR2 is YNNKEL in the germline V gene (reference sequence). The CDR3 contains 15 residues.

The J gene is TRBJ2-3, the V gene TRBV24-1; TRBD1 agrees at 9 bases. J was trimmed by 1 base and V by 4 bases; bases with no gene match: 8. CDR3 length equals 17 residues. Germline assignment: CDR1 KGHDR and CDR2 SFDVKD. CDR3 region: CATSDPGQGLGTDTQYF. CDR3 nucleotide sequence: TGTGCCACCAGTGACCCCGGACAGGGGCTAGGCACAGATACGCAGTATTTT.

V and J are TRBV12-3 or TRBV12-4 and TRBJ2-1; D is ambiguous. The V and J ends lost 4 bases and 2 bases respectively, with 3 bases between them. This CDR3 has 12 amino acids. CDR3 loop: CASSSAYNEQFF. CDR3 sequence (DNA): TGTGCCAGCAGTTCCGCCTACAATGAGCAGTTCTTC.

This clone was recorded many times. V usage is TRBV7-2 and J usage is TRBJ2-1, with 9 positions matching TRBD2. Germline CDR1 and CDR2: SGHTA and FQGNSA. The junction had 11 bases not matched to a gene; V was cut back by 1 base and J by 7 bases. The CDR3 totals 17 residues. Here the CDR3 reads CASSLDLAGSSRNEQFF. The CDR3 coding sequence is TGTGCCAGCAGCTTAGATCTAGCGGGGTCCTCGAGGAATGAGCAGTTCTTC.

This clone occurred once. V is TRBV19 and J is TRBJ1-5; D gene ambiguous. With 2 bases removed from V and 7 bases from J, the gap between germline ends came to 15 bases. The CDR3 contains 15 residues. From germline, CDR1 is LNHDA and CDR2 SQIVND (reference sequence). In nucleotides, the CDR3 is TGTGCCAGTAGTATATGGAGGGCGGTGGGGCAGCCCCAGCATTTT. Translation gives CASSIWRAVGQPQHF.

The chain is built from TRBV12-5 and TRBJ1-2; unclear D gene. Germline assignment: CDR1 LGHNT and CDR2 FRNRAP. CDR3 length: 13 amino acids. The V gene lost 6 bases and the J gene lost 4 bases, with 12 bases spanning the gap. The CDR3 here is CASGSDGSYGYTF. The CDR3 DNA reads as TGTGCTAGTGGATCCGACGGCAGCTATGGCTACACCTTC.

V gene TRBV28 combines with J gene TRBJ1-5; D is undetermined. V gave up 6 bases and J gave up 3 bases, with 9 bases separating them. This CDR3 is built from 13 residues. Germline CDR1 is MDHEN and CDR2 is SYDVKM. The CDR3 region is CASSGKHNQPQHF. The CDR3 bases are TGTGCCAGCAGCGGGAAGCACAATCAGCCCCAGCATTTT.

V is TRBV2 and J is TRBJ1-6; 7 bases match TRBD1. Germline values: CDR1 SNHLY, CDR2 FYNNEI. This CDR3 has 15 residues. Trimming removed 4 bases from V and 7 bases from J; junction bases left unmatched: 7. CDR3 residues: CASSGQGGGNSPLHF. The CDR3 nucleotides read TGTGCCAGCAGTGGACAGGGAGGCGGGAATTCACCCCTCCACTTT.

This clone came up once. This chain uses TRBV5-5 with TRBJ2-1; 9 bases are shared with TRBD1. Germline CDR1 SGHKS, CDR2 YYEKEE (reference sequence). There are 18 residues in the CDR3. The V and J ends lost 1 base and 2 bases, in that order; junction bases with no gene match: 10. CDR3 loop: CASSLSGTGWKAYNEQFF. For the CDR3, the DNA is TGTGCCAGCAGCTTGTCCGGGACAGGGTGGAAGGCCTACAATGAGCAGTTCTTC.

The genes are TRBV7-2 and TRBJ2-5; 7 bases fit TRBD2. The V segment lost 5 bases and the J segment 5 bases; nucleotides outside the gene matches: 11. CDR3 length: 15 residues. Germline V gene data show CDR1 as SGHTA and CDR2 as FQGNSA. The CDR3 region is CASSPRASGAETQYF. In nucleotides, the CDR3 is TGTGCCAGCAGCCCACGCGCGAGCGGGGCCGAGACCCAGTACTTC.

About this clone: A junction end diverges from the germline sequence, so it may reflect a read error. This chain joins TRBV29-1 and TRBJ2-7; the D gene is possibly TRBD1 (6 bases). The CDR3 spans 13 residues. Germline V gives CDR1 SQVTM, CDR2 ANQGSEA. The CDR3 coding sequence is TGCAGCGTTTTTCTACAGGGCTCCCACGAGCAGTACTTC. Its translation is CSVFLQGSHEQYF.

V usage is TRBV11-3 and J usage is TRBJ2-5; no clear D gene. Germline CDR1 is SGHNT and CDR2 is YENEEA. V was clipped by 1 base and J by 9 bases, with 18 bases between them. The length of the CDR3 is 15 residues. The CDR3 coding sequence is TGTGCCAGCAGCTTAGGGGCTAGTAGCAGTTATCCCCAGTACTTC. This codes for CASSLGASSSYPQYF. The variable domain in full, completed from reference TRBV11-3 and TRBJ2-5, reads EAGVVQSPRYKIIEKKQPVAFWCNPISGHNTLYWYLQNLGQGPELLIRYENEEAVDDSQLPKDRFSAERLKGVDSTLKIQPAELGDSAVYLCASSLGASSSYPQYFGPGTRLLVL.

The chain carries TRBV21-1 and TRBJ1-6; TRBD1, the table's D call, was not compared with the DNA. TRBV21-1 is termed a pseudogene. This CDR3 has 16 residues. The CDR3 reads CASSKAWDRGNSPLHF. CDR3 DNA: TGTGCCAGCAGCAAAGCATGGGACAGGGGGAATTCACCCCTCCACTTT.

The rearrangement joins TRBV11-2 to TRBJ2-1; TRBD1 or TRBD2 may be the D gene (6 bases each). This CDR3 has 15 residues. Germline values: CDR1 SGHAT, CDR2 FQNNGV. Trimming shortened V by 0 bases and J by 5 bases, and 11 bases separated the two germline ends. CDR3 in amino acids: CASSLERGLHNEQFF. In DNA, the CDR3 is TGTGCCAGCAGCTTAGAACGGGGGCTCCACAATGAGCAGTTCTTC.

J is TRBJ2-3 and V is TRBV7-3; 10 positions agree with TRBD1. The CDR3 is 18 amino acids. The ends lost 2 bases at V and 8 bases at J; junction bases unmatched: 16. Germline assignment: CDR1 SGHTA and CDR2 FQGTGA. The CDR3 nucleotides are TGTGCCAGCAGCTTAGAATATTCGGGACAGGGGTCCTTTGGTACGCAGTATTTT. This encodes CASSLEYSGQGSFGTQYF.

V and J are TRBV5-6 and TRBJ1-1; no clear D gene. V was clipped by 4 bases and J by 8 bases, with 15 bases between them. Germline lookup yields CDR1 SGHDT and CDR2 YYEEEE. The CDR3 extends over 13 amino acids. CDR3 loop: CASSQTRYGEAFF. In DNA, the CDR3 is TGTGCCAGCAGCCAGACCCGGTACGGGGAAGCTTTCTTT.

This chain joins TRBV19 and TRBJ1-3; D unclear. CDR3 length: 13 amino acids. The V and J ends lost 4 bases and 4 bases respectively, with 8 bases between them. CDR1 and CDR2 from the germline V gene are LNHDA and SQIVND (reference sequence). CDR3 coding DNA: TGTGCCAGTAGTAGGTGGGAAGGAAACACCATATATTTT. It yields the protein CASSRWEGNTIYF.

CDR3: CASSHGSGRETQYF. DNA for the CDR3: TGTGCCAGCAGCCATGGGAGCGGGAGGGAGACCCAGTACTTC. The genes are TRBV3-1 (or the pseudogene TRBV3-2) and TRBJ2-5, with TRBD2 matching 9 bases. This CDR3 comprises 14 residues. Germline-derived CDR1 and CDR2 are LGHDT and YNNKEL (reference sequence). After removal of 3 bases from V and 5 bases from J, the junction contained 4 bases not matched to a gene.

This chain connects TRBV7-2 to TRBJ2-3, with D unresolved. The V end lost 5 bases, the J end lost 6 bases, and 9 bases lay between the germline ends. CDR1 is SGHTA, CDR2 FQGNSA, per germline. This CDR3 is 12 amino acids long. CDR3 loop: CASSINPDTQYF. For the CDR3, the DNA is TGTGCCAGCAGCATTAATCCGGATACGCAGTATTTT. Drawing the rest from reference TRBV7-2 and TRBJ2-3, the complete variable domain is GAGVSQSPSNKVTEKGKDVELRCDPISGHTALYWYRQSLGQGLEFLIYFQGNSAPDKSGLPSDRFSAERTGGSVSTLTIQRTQQEDSAVYLCASSINPDTQYFGPGTRLTVL.